Presented here are 31 T cell receptor beta chains from one specimen sequenced in a study of response to subunit inactivated influenza vaccine. TCRdb used MiXCR to reprocess the RT-PCR reads, holding one entry per CDR3 protein. The sample holds about 540,000 distinct CDR3 sequences; approximately 24% are singletons and the top ten take 2.5% to 3.5%. This sample was also put to use in a study of T cells expressing NK-cell markers. As that report states: The cDNA for TCR beta came from 5'RACE template switching with UMIs.

The source material was CD4+ T cells sorted from PBMCs, sampled 11 to 12 days after vaccination. These receptors came from a man aged 50 or older who received an inactivated influenza vaccine.

Worth noting for this clonotype: Since a much larger clone is just one base distant, this may be a read error. This rearrangement joins TRBV6-1 to TRBJ1-3, with D tentatively TRBD1 (6 bases). CDR1 is MNHNS and CDR2 is SASEGT in the germline V gene. CDR3 length: 14 amino acids. The V and J ends lost 6 bases and 0 bases respectively, with 9 bases between them. CDR3 protein: CASSADSSGNTIYF. Written as DNA, the CDR3 is TGTGCCAGCAGCGCGGACAGCTCTGGAAACACCATATATTTT.

Ten or more counts support this clonotype. The chain links TRBV5-1 to TRBJ2-2; the D is unclear. The CDR3 is made up of 14 amino acids. The germline V gene encodes CDR1 SGHRS and CDR2 YFSETQ. V was shortened by 3 bases and J by 6 bases, with 12 bases between the two germline ends. CDR3 protein: CASSSHGWPGELFF. CDR3 coding DNA: TGCGCCAGCAGCTCGCACGGATGGCCCGGGGAGCTGTTTTTT.

This clonotype was seen only once. This chain joins TRBV5-5 and TRBJ1-1; D unresolved. Germline-derived CDR1 and CDR2 are SGHKS and YYEKEE (reference sequence). The CDR3 has 16 residues. Trimming stripped 4 bases from V and 1 base from J, with 17 bases between. The CDR3 DNA reads as TGTGCCAGCAGCCCGCTTTTAAGGGTCGGGAACACTGAAGCTTTCTTT. It specifies CASSPLLRVGNTEAFF.

This clonotype was found a few times. The chain recombines TRBV4-3 with TRBJ1-2; D is perhaps TRBD1 (6 bases). Trimming shortened V by 0 bases and J by 4 bases, and 12 bases separated the two germline ends. This CDR3 region has 15 residues. The germline gives CDR1 LGHNA, CDR2 YSLEER. CDR3 coding DNA: TGCGCCAGCAGCCAAGATCGGCAGGGGCCCTATGGCTACACCTTC. This sequence encodes CASSQDRQGPYGYTF.

This clonotype was seen only a few times. The chain employs TRBV14 and TRBJ1-3; D is uncertain. Trimming removed 4 bases at V and 2 bases at J, with 9 bases between. The CDR3 extends over 14 amino acids. Germline V gene lookup returns CDR1 SGHDN and CDR2 FVKESK. The CDR3 nucleotides read TGTGCCAGCAGCCGAGAAAACCCTGGAAACACCATATATTTT. Its translation is CASSRENPGNTIYF.

This clonotype has more than one count but fewer than ten. V and J are TRBV12-3 or TRBV12-4 and TRBJ2-7; 7 nucleotides align to TRBD1. Trimming at V came to 1 base and at J to 7 bases, leaving 7 bases not matched to a gene. The CDR3 length is 14 residues. DNA of the CDR3: TGTGCCAGCAGTTTAGACGAGGTGACAGGGGAGCAGTACTTC. It codes for CASSLDEVTGEQYF.

The genes are TRBV7-2 and TRBJ2-5, with TRBD1 matching over 8 bases. CDR1 is SGHTA and CDR2 is FQGNSA in the germline V gene. The CDR3 has 13 amino acids. The V segment lost 10 bases and the J segment 2 bases; nucleotides outside the gene matches: 6. The CDR3 DNA sequence: TGTGCCACTCGAGACAGGGGTCAAGAGACCCAGTACTTC. It translates to CATRDRGQETQYF.

This chain connects TRBV7-3 to TRBJ2-6; D uncertain. The germline CDR1 and CDR2 sequences are SGHTA and FQGTGA. The CDR3 covers 17 residues. V lost 4 bases and J 0 bases, leaving 13 bases between the germline ends. CDR3 sequence (DNA): TGTGCCAGCAGCTCGAGTCGCTTCAGCTCTGGGGCCAACGTCCTGACTTTC. Its translation is CASSSSRFSSGANVLTF.

This clonotype came up a few times. This rearrangement joins TRBV3-1 to TRBJ1-1, with D hard to call. Trimming took 1 base from V and 5 from J, leaving 8 bases between them. Germline V CDR1 and CDR2: LGHDT, YNNKEL (reference sequence). The CDR3 is made up of 13 amino acids. CDR3: CASSQGVGTEAFF. Here the CDR3 DNA reads TGTGCCAGCAGCCAAGGGGTCGGGACTGAAGCTTTCTTT.

This clonotype was picked up a small number of times. The V call is TRBV6-2 or TRBV6-3, the J call TRBJ2-7, with D maybe TRBD2 (5 bases). Between the trimmed V and J ends, which lost 9 bases and 0 bases, there was a span of 12 bases. This CDR3 contains 13 residues. Looked up from germline, CDR1 is MNHEY and CDR2 is SVGEGT. The CDR3 region is CASMVGSSYEQYF. CDR3 sequence (DNA): TGTGCCAGTATGGTTGGGAGCTCCTACGAGCAGTACTTC.

In this sample, this clonotype turned up a few times. This chain's CDR3 is CAWSVELTYEQYF. Here the CDR3 DNA reads TGTGCCTGGAGTGTAGAACTAACCTACGAGCAGTACTTC. The V and J genes are TRBV30 and TRBJ2-7; D unresolved. This CDR3 is 13 amino acids long. Trimming left V 0 bases short and J 2 bases short, with 8 bases between. From germline, CDR1 is GTSNPN and CDR2 SVGIG (reference sequence).

V gene TRBV7-8 combines with J gene TRBJ2-5, with D tentatively TRBD2 (5 bases). The CDR3 sequence is 15 residues long. Germline values: CDR1 SGHVS, CDR2 FQNEAQ. V gave up 1 base and J gave up 12 bases, with 21 bases separating them. CDR3 protein: CASSLVGNQGRDKYF. DNA of the CDR3: TGTGCCAGCAGCTTAGTTGGAAACCAAGGGAGAGACAAGTACTTC.

The rearrangement joins TRBV6-1 to TRBJ2-2, with TRBD1 matching 7 bases. Per the germline V gene, CDR1 is MNHNS and CDR2 is SASEGT. The trim removed 6 bases at V and 3 bases at J, leaving 4 bases unmatched. This CDR3 is built from 14 residues. The CDR3 is CASSDRADTGELFF. The CDR3 coding sequence is TGTGCCAGCAGCGACAGGGCGGACACCGGGGAGCTGTTTTTT.

This clonotype was counted a few times. The J gene is TRBJ2-2, the V gene TRBV12-3 or TRBV12-4, with D hard to call. The CDR3 sequence is 12 residues long. Trimming took off 8 bases at V and 6 bases at J, with 10 bases between the two ends. CDR3 coding DNA: TGTGCCAGCCGCTTATGGGCCGGGGAGCTGTTTTTT. It yields the protein CASRLWAGELFF.

This clonotype was observed a handful of times. The chain joins TRBV20-1 to TRBJ2-5; 9 nucleotides line up with TRBD1. Germline CDR1 reads DFQATT; CDR2 reads SNEGSKA (reference sequence). J was trimmed by 2 bases and V by 6 bases; bases with no gene match: 13. The CDR3 runs 16 residues. The CDR3 DNA sequence: TGCAGTGCACACCCCGGGACAGGGATTATACAAGAGACCCAGTACTTC. As protein: CSAHPGTGIIQETQYF.

A single count supports this clonotype. This sequence joins TRBV23-1 and TRBJ1-5; D unclear. TRBV23-1 is an open reading frame, and its role is uncertain. This CDR3 spans 14 amino acids. The V gene lost 8 bases and the J gene lost 5 bases, with 16 bases spanning the gap. CDR3 in DNA: TGCGCCAGCCTCGACCTACAGAGCTATCAGCCCCAGCATTTT. Encoded protein: CASLDLQSYQPQHF.

The rearrangement links TRBV9 to TRBJ1-5, with a possible D match to TRBD1 (6 bases). CDR3 size: 15 residues. The germline V gene has CDR1 SGDLS and CDR2 YYNGEE. Trimming removed 0 bases from V and 5 bases from J, with 12 bases in between. CDR3 amino acids: CASSVEGGRDQPQHF. CDR3 nucleotides: TGTGCCAGCAGCGTAGAAGGGGGGAGGGATCAGCCCCAGCATTTT.

This sequence joins TRBV7-2 and TRBJ2-3; D is unclear. Trimming stripped 5 bases from V and 6 bases from J, with 12 bases between. Germline V gene lookup returns CDR1 SGHTA and CDR2 FQGNSA. The CDR3 extends over 13 amino acids. As DNA, the CDR3 is TGTGCCAGCAGCGTTTCACGTTTGGATACGCAGTATTTT. Translating gives CASSVSRLDTQYF.

V gene TRBV2 combines with J gene TRBJ2-1, with 9 bases aligning to TRBD2. Germline CDR1 is SNHLY and CDR2 is FYNNEI. V shed 5 bases and J 6 bases; nucleotides not matched to a gene: 5. The CDR3 runs 14 residues. CDR3 sequence: CASSFAGGINEQFF. The CDR3 coding sequence is TGTGCCAGCAGTTTCGCGGGAGGGATCAATGAGCAGTTCTTC.

This clonotype showed up just a few times. The CDR3 loop reads CATSREMSSYNEQFF. CDR3 sequence (DNA): TGTGCCACCAGCAGAGAGATGAGCTCCTACAATGAGCAGTTCTTC. The chain joins TRBV15 to TRBJ2-1; D unresolved. Trimming cost V 0 bases and J 0 bases, with 6 bases left between them. Germline lookup yields CDR1 LNHNV and CDR2 YYDKDF (reference sequence). The length of the CDR3 is 15 residues.

The rearrangement links TRBV7-2 to TRBJ2-7; the match to TRBD2 covers 12 bases. The V and J ends lost 5 bases and 7 bases, in that order; junction bases with no gene match: 6. The CDR3 is made up of 14 amino acids. The V gene's germline CDR1 is SGHTA and CDR2 FQGNSA. The CDR3 protein is CASSPTSGGLEQYF. Here the CDR3 DNA reads TGTGCCAGCAGCCCGACTAGCGGGGGACTAGAGCAGTACTTC.

This clonotype was seen a few times. This chain joins TRBV7-6 and TRBJ2-2, with D maybe TRBD1 (5 bases). Germline V gene data show CDR1 as SGHVS and CDR2 as FNYEAQ. The CDR3 has 16 amino acids. V shed 3 bases and J shed 1 base, with 12 bases lying between them. For the CDR3, the DNA is TGTGCCAGCAGCTTTGGACACCGACAGAACACCGGGGAGCTGTTTTTT. It translates to CASSFGHRQNTGELFF.

This clonotype was observed a handful of times. V usage is TRBV24-1 and J usage is TRBJ2-1, with 10 positions matching TRBD2. Germline trimming cut 5 bases from V and 6 bases from J; bases unmatched to any gene: 15. This CDR3 has 18 residues. The germline V gene encodes CDR1 KGHDR and CDR2 SFDVKD. CDR3 loop: CATSAGLAFPEGGNEQFF. The CDR3 coding sequence is TGTGCCACCAGTGCGGGACTAGCGTTTCCCGAAGGGGGCAATGAGCAGTTCTTC.

In its sample, this clonotype was seen many times. The rearrangement uses TRBV10-3 and TRBJ2-3, with 8 positions matching TRBD1. This CDR3 is 15 amino acids long. Germline V gene lookup returns CDR1 ENHRY and CDR2 SYGVKD. V lost 5 bases, J lost 4 bases, and 8 bases stayed unmatched. The CDR3 sequence: CAISRGQGNADTQYF. In DNA, the CDR3 is TGTGCCATCAGTAGAGGACAGGGTAATGCAGATACGCAGTATTTT.

In its sample, this clonotype was seen a few times. The genes are TRBV7-9 and TRBJ2-5; 15 nucleotides match TRBD2. This CDR3 region has 16 residues. Germline-derived CDR1 and CDR2 are SEHNR and FQNEAQ (reference sequence). V trimming: 8 bases; J trimming: 2 bases; junction bases outside the gene matches: 6. Written as DNA, the CDR3 is TGTGCCAGCGGTGGACTAGCGGGAGGGGGGCAAGAGACCCAGTACTTC. Translating gives CASGGLAGGGQETQYF.

The chain joins TRBV6-1 to TRBJ1-5, with 10 bases that match TRBD1. Losses at the gene ends were 5 bases for V and 10 bases for J; bases not matched to a gene: 8. Per germline, CDR1 MNHNS and CDR2 SASEGT. This CDR3 is built from 14 residues. The chain's CDR3 is CASSRGGQGSPQHF. DNA of the CDR3: TGTGCCAGCAGTCGGGGGGGACAGGGGAGTCCCCAGCATTTT.

This clonotype was found a few times. V and J are TRBV20-1 and TRBJ1-6; a possible D gene is TRBD1 (5 bases). This CDR3 region has 13 residues. With 6 bases removed from V and 8 bases from J, the gap between germline ends came to 14 bases. Germline V CDR1 and CDR2: DFQATT, SNEGSKA (reference sequence). The CDR3 here is CSAAPTGDSPLHF. In DNA form, the CDR3 reads TGCAGTGCAGCACCGACGGGGGATTCACCCCTCCACTTT.

The J gene is TRBJ2-7, the V gene TRBV29-1; TRBD1 matches 10 bases. Trimming took 5 bases from V and 7 from J; bases not matched to a gene: 5. Germline assignment: CDR1 SQVTM and CDR2 ANQGSEA. This CDR3 contains 12 residues. For the CDR3, the DNA is TGCAGCGTTAGACAGGGGGCGAGAGAGCAGTACTTC. It encodes CSVRQGAREQYF.

The chain has TRBV4-1 and TRBJ1-5, with TRBD1 matching over 7 bases. The length of the CDR3 is 15 residues. CDR1 and CDR2 from the germline V gene are MGHRA and YSYEKL. The junction had 6 bases not matched to a gene; V was cut back by 1 base and J by 6 bases. The CDR3 region has the DNA TGCGCCAGCAGCCAAGGCCGGGACAGTGCTCAGCCCCAGCATTTT. Encoded protein: CASSQGRDSAQPQHF.

This rearrangement joins TRBV24-1 to TRBJ2-6; D might be TRBD1 (5 bases). Germline loops: CDR1 KGHDR, CDR2 SFDVKD. Deletions cut 4 bases from V and 0 bases from J, with 12 bases between. This CDR3 has 17 residues. The DNA for the CDR3 is TGTGCCACCAGTGACTCCGACAGCTACTCTGGGGCCAACGTCCTGACTTTC. Translating gives CATSDSDSYSGANVLTF.

The table lists this clonotype with a few counts. This sequence joins TRBV5-1 and TRBJ1-4, with a tentative D call TRBD1 (6 bases). The CDR3 totals 13 residues. V lost 3 bases and J lost 7, with 10 bases in between. Germline CDR1 is SGHRS and CDR2 is YFSETQ. The CDR3 DNA reads TGCGCCAGCAGCTCAGGGGTCCGTGAAAAACTGTTTTTT. It is translated as CASSSGVREKLFF.